The rows below give T cell receptor beta chains drawn from one sample of a study of graft-versus-host responses after intestinal transplantation. These receptors have no identified antigens. Method: immunoSEQ multiplex PCR; TCRdb's copy keeps in-frame clones and lacks some. Here the sample spans fewer than 110,000 clones, 80% to 95% being singletons. The material was unstimulated CD8+ T cells sorted from spleen or lymph node cells, obtained before intestinal transplant. Receptors originate from a human donor who received an intestinal transplant. CDR3s include the opening cysteine and the closing phenylalanine or tryptophan. The order of the fields is V gene, D gene, J gene, clone size, CDR3 DNA, CDR3 protein. D genes are given only for firm matches. Clone size is not always given. Where it is, it says once, few, many or a class for expanded clones.

>TRBV2|TRBD2|TRBJ2-5|.
TGTGCCAGCAGTGATTGGACTAGCGGGGGGGCTCAAGAGACCCAGTACTTC
CASSDWTSGGAQETQYF
>TRBV7-2|.|TRBJ2-7|.
TGTGCCAGCAGCTGGGGGGGGCAGGGGGAGCAGTACTTC
CASSWGGQGEQYF
>TRBV19|.|TRBJ1-6|few
TGTGCCAGTAGTATAGATGGGGGCAGGGCTTATTCACCCCTCCACTTT
CASSIDGGRAYSPLHF
>TRBV11-2|.|TRBJ1-3|.
TGTGCCAGCAGCTTAAAGGCACATAAGGCCTCTGGAAACACCATATATTTT
CASSLKAHKASGNTIYF
>TRBV15|.|TRBJ2-1|.
TGTGCCACCAGCAGAGGGGGTCACAACAGGGATCCCGGCAATGAGCAGTTCTTC
CATSRGGHNRDPGNEQFF
>TRBV6-6|.|TRBJ1-1|.
TGTGCCAGCAGTTACTGGGGGCTGGACACTGAAGCTTTCTTT
CASSYWGLDTEAFF
>TRBV6-1|.|TRBJ2-4|.
TGTGCCAGCAGTGACCCACAAACAGGGACAGCCAAAAACATTCAGTACTTC
CASSDPQTGTAKNIQYF
>TRBV2|TRBD1|TRBJ2-2|once
TGTGCCAGCAGTGCCCCGGGACAGGGGGACACCGGGGAGCTGTTTTTT
CASSAPGQGDTGELFF
>TRBV7-6|.|TRBJ1-1|.
TGTGCCAGCAGCTTAGGGGTGGGGGATACTGAAGCTTTCTTT
CASSLGVGDTEAFF
>TRBV27|TRBD2|TRBJ2-1|once
TGTGCCAGCAGTTGGACTAGCGGGGGTAGGAATGAGCAGTTCTTC
CASSWTSGGRNEQFF
>TRBV19|.|TRBJ1-2|.
TGTGCCAGCCAGGCGGCGTATACGGGGGCCTTAGGCTACACCTTC
CASQAAYTGALGYTF
>TRBV5-1|.|TRBJ2-3|.
TGCGCCAGCAGCTCCCAGAAGGCGACAGATACGCAGTATTTT
CASSSQKATDTQYF
>TRBV29-1|TRBD2|TRBJ2-1|.
TGCAGCGCCCTCGGGACTAACTACAATGAGCAGTTCTTC
CSALGTNYNEQFF
>TRBV18|.|TRBJ2-3|once
TGTGCCAGCTCAGGGCCGGGTAGCTCCAGTACAGATACGCAGTATTTT
CASSGPGSSSTDTQYF
>TRBV7-6|TRBD1|TRBJ2-1|.
TGTGCCAGCAGCTTCCGGACAGGGGATAATGAGCAGTTCTTC
CASSFRTGDNEQFF
>TRBV7-9|.|TRBJ1-2|.
TGTGCCAGCAGCTTCAGCGATACAGGAATCTATGGCTACACCTTC
CASSFSDTGIYGYTF
>TRBV6-1|TRBD1|TRBJ2-2|.
TGTGCCAGTCCTTCCACAGGGGGCGCCCCCGGGGAGCTGTTTTTT
CASPSTGGAPGELFF
>TRBV7-9|TRBD2|TRBJ2-7|.
TGTGCCAGCAGCGACCGGGGGGGGCTCAACGAGCAGTACTTC
CASSDRGGLNEQYF
>TRBV27|.|TRBJ1-2|.
TGTGCCAGCAGTTTATCAGGCAGCTCTAACTATGGCTACACCTTC
CASSLSGSSNYGYTF
>TRBV5-1|TRBD1|TRBJ2-3|.
TGCGCCAGCAGCCGAAGCAGGGGGCTCATGCCAGATACGCAGTATTTT
CASSRSRGLMPDTQYF
>TRBV4-1|TRBD2|TRBJ2-3|.
TGCGCCAGCAGCCTCAGGACTAGCCCCAGCACAGATACGCAGTATTTT
CASSLRTSPSTDTQYF
>TRBV5-4|.|TRBJ2-7|.
TGTGCCAGCAGCTTTTGGGGGTCCTACGAGCAGTACTTC
CASSFWGSYEQYF
>TRBV7-9|.|TRBJ2-5|.
TGTGCCAGCAGCTTGTACCAGATACTTCAAGAGACCCAGTACTTC
CASSLYQILQETQYF
>TRBV19|TRBD2|TRBJ2-1|.
TGTGCCAGTAGTGAGCGGGGGGGCTATCTGTATGAGCAGTTCTTC
CASSERGGYLYEQFF
>TRBV21-1|.|TRBJ2-7|.
TGTGCCAGCAGCAAAGAACAGGGGTCCTCTGAAGGCGAGCAGTACTTC
CASSKEQGSSEGEQYF
>TRBV5-6|TRBD1|TRBJ2-2|.
TGTGCCAGCAGCTTGAATCGGGACAGGGGAATGTTAACCGGGGAGCTGTTTTTT
CASSLNRDRGMLTGELFF
>TRBV7-8|.|TRBJ2-1|.
TGTGCCAGCAGCTTAGGGTTAGGGGTGAATGAGCAGTTCTTC
CASSLGLGVNEQFF
>TRBV6-6|.|TRBJ2-1|.
TGTGCCAGCAGCAACCACATTAGGGGGGACAGCAATGAGCAGTTCTTC
CASSNHIRGDSNEQFF
>TRBV11-2|TRBD2|TRBJ2-4|.
TGTGCCAGCAGCTTAGAAGGACTAGCCGACCTGATTCAGTACTTC
CASSLEGLADLIQYF
>TRBV11-3|.|TRBJ1-2|.
TGTGCCAGCAGCTTAGATCCCCCTCCGGCAGGATGGGGCTACACCTTC
CASSLDPPPAGWGYTF
>TRBV6-1|.|TRBJ1-1|.
TGTGCCTACGGGGAGCAGGCTTTCTTT
CAYGEQAFF
>TRBV4-1|.|TRBJ2-7|.
TGCGCCAGCAGCCAATTCGGTTCTAGGGACGAGCAGTACTTC
CASSQFGSRDEQYF
>TRBV5-1|.|TRBJ1-1|.
TGCGCCAGCAGGCTCGCTCCGAACACTGAAGCTTTCTTT
CASRLAPNTEAFF
>TRBV5-1|TRBD1|TRBJ2-5|.
TGCGCCAGCAGCCTTCACAGGGGACAAGAGACCCAGTACTTC
CASSLHRGQETQYF
>TRBV5-6|TRBD1|TRBJ2-7|.
TGTGCCAGCAGCTTAACCACAGGGGGCCGGGAACGCTACGAGCAGTACTTC
CASSLTTGGRERYEQYF
>TRBV19|.|TRBJ2-1|.
TGTGCCAGTAGTATAAGTGGAAGCTACAATGAGCAGTTCTTC
CASSISGSYNEQFF
>TRBV11-2|.|TRBJ1-2|.
TGTGCCAGCAGCATGATGGCCAGACCTTCGGATGGCTACACCTTC
CASSMMARPSDGYTF
>TRBV29-1|.|TRBJ2-7|.
TGCAGCGTTGGTCGGGAATTTCTGGAGCAGTACTTC
CSVGREFLEQYF
>TRBV6-6|.|TRBJ1-5|.
TGTGCCAGCAGTTACGAGAAGCGGGGCAATCAGCCCCAGCATTTT
CASSYEKRGNQPQHF
>TRBV15|.|TRBJ2-5|.
TGTGCCACCAGCAGAGTAGCTTACCGTCCTAACCAAGAGACCCAGTACTTC
CATSRVAYRPNQETQYF
>TRBV9|TRBD2|TRBJ2-2|.
TGTGCCAGCAGCGTAGTTGGCGGGGGGGCCTCCACTGGGGAGCTGTTTTTT
CASSVVGGGASTGELFF
>TRBV25-1|TRBD1|TRBJ1-1|.
TGTGCCAGCAGTGAATTGACAGGGTCTGAAGCTTTCTTT
CASSELTGSEAFF
>TRBV7-9|TRBD1|TRBJ2-7|few
TGTGCCAGCACCGGCCCGCGGACAGGACAAAACTACGAGCAGTACTTC
CASTGPRTGQNYEQYF
>TRBV30|.|TRBJ2-7|.
TGTGCCTGGAGTGTAGGGGACTACGAGCAGTACTTC
CAWSVGDYEQYF
>TRBV6-5|.|TRBJ1-2|once
TGTGCCAGCAGTCCCGAGGGGTACCAGGGCTATGGCTACACCTTC
CASSPEGYQGYGYTF
>TRBV4-1|.|TRBJ1-1|.
TGCGCCAGCAGCCAACCCCCGGGGGGAGAGGGCACTGAAGCTTTCTTT
CASSQPPGGEGTEAFF
>TRBV13|TRBD2|TRBJ2-7|.
TGTGCCAGCAGCTTACTAGCGGGGGGAAAGTACGAGCAGTACTTC
CASSLLAGGKYEQYF
>TRBV11-2|TRBD1|TRBJ1-1|.
TGTGCCAGCAGCTTAGGGAAAACAGGGGCCACTGAAGCTTTCTTT
CASSLGKTGATEAFF
>TRBV6-5|.|TRBJ1-2|.
TGTGCCAGCAGTGACATACAGGTTGACTACACCTTC
CASSDIQVDYTF
>TRBV2|.|TRBJ1-5|once
TGTGCCAGCAGCGTACAGGGTAACCAGCCCCAGCATTTT
CASSVQGNQPQHF
>TRBV4-1|.|TRBJ1-5|.
TGCGCCAGCAGTTCGACGGTTTATAGCAATCAGCCCCAGCATTTT
CASSSTVYSNQPQHF
>TRBV10-1|TRBD1|TRBJ1-1|.
TGCGCCAGCAGTACAGGGGAATTAGGAACTGAAGCTTTCTTT
CASSTGELGTEAFF
>TRBV7-2|.|TRBJ1-5|.
TGTGCCAGCAGCTTAGGGCAGTATAGCAATCAGCCCCAGCATTTT
CASSLGQYSNQPQHF
>TRBV10-3|.|TRBJ1-3|.
TGTGCCACCCGGGGTCCGGACAGTCATATTTCTGGAAACACCATATATTTT
CATRGPDSHISGNTIYF
>TRBV7-8|.|TRBJ1-1|.
TGTGCCAGCAGCCCGACAGTCTCAGCCCGTTCTGAAGCTTTCTTT
CASSPTVSARSEAFF
>TRBV15|TRBD2|TRBJ2-7|few
TGTGCCACCAGCTCCCAGCGGGGGAGTTCCTACGAGCAGTACTTC
CATSSQRGSSYEQYF
>TRBV5-4|.|TRBJ1-2|once
TGTGCCAGCAGCCCCATGGCCGAAGATGGCTACACCTTC
CASSPMAEDGYTF
>TRBV7-9|TRBD1|TRBJ1-4|.
TGTGCCAGCAGCTTAGCGCGGACAGGGGATGAAAAACTGTTTTTT
CASSLARTGDEKLFF